Sequencing of this T cell receptor (beta chain) was carried out in a study of T cells in Graves' hyperthyroidism and ophthalmopathy (dated by TCRdb to between 2018 and 2021). About the study as a whole: Peripheral blood was collected at initial diagnosis, before any treatment. To identify distinguishing TCR V-J signatures, a discovery cohort of around 100 patients was used, comprising under 45 with Graves' ophthalmopathy and 57 with stable Graves' hyperthyroidism. An independent validation cohort of some 18 hyperthyroidism patients and approximately 15 patients who later progressed to ophthalmopathy tested prospective prediction of ophthalmopathy. The roughly 100 discovery patients were randomly divided into training and test sets at a 7:3 ratio. The study also compared thyroid tissue and blood T-cell repertoires from about six Graves' hyperthyroidism patients. Once sampling was done, hyperthyroidism patients were given methimazole at a starting dose of 30 mg daily, whereas ophthalmopathy patients were given high-dose intravenous methylprednisolone. The paper describes TCR Vbeta CDR3 sequencing of some 130 peripheral blood samples, made up of 43 ophthalmopathy patients, some 76 hyperthyroidism patients and 17 progressor patients.

The paper as a whole reports these results and caveats: A model built on a 13 V-J signature distinguished ophthalmopathy from stable hyperthyroidism, reaching roughly 88% sensitivity and around 81% specificity in cross-validation and 80%/75% in testing. Blood samples also contained most of the expanded thyroid clonotypes (frequency above 0.001), which suggests that blood repertoires may reflect thyroid immune responses. No statistical method was used to fix the sample size in advance, and group allocation was not hidden from the investigators. During validation, the model predicted progression to ophthalmopathy a median of roughly six months ahead of onset, with around 71% sensitivity and 72% to 85% specificity.

A remark on this clonotype: This clone's antigen is unknown. No clone much larger than this one lies a single base away; base qualities are absent.

In the ophthalmopathy patients, disease was moderately to severely active, with a Clinical Activity Score of 3 or more, a NOSPECS grade of 4 or more, and a duration of less than 3 months. The study excluded patients with uncontrolled infections, other autoimmune diseases, pregnancy or lactation. Diagnoses relied on clinical symptoms, serum thyroxine and TRAb, thyroid ultrasound and orbital computed tomography. PBMCs were separated from around 9.1 ml of fresh peripheral blood using Ficoll-Paque density gradient centrifugation. Trizol reagent was used to extract total RNA, and RNA quality was then checked on an Agilent 2100 Bioanalyzer. The TCR beta CDR3 regions were amplified from RNA transcripts. For the first round of RT-PCR on the TCR CDR3, the HTBI primer set was used together with the Qiagen OneStep RT-PCR kit. Libraries were constructed in a second round of multiplex PCR, after which size selection and purification were carried out. The libraries were sequenced on an Illumina HiSeq2000 using paired-end 100 bp reads. Regarding the original processing steps: SOAPnuke was used to process the raw data, throwing out any read that contained adapters or uncalled bases, had a mean Phred below 15, or lacked an exact constant-primer or identifier match. COPE v1.2.5 was used to merge high-quality paired reads, and clonotypes were defined as unique nucleotide sequences. MiTCR v1.1 was used to align the clonotypes against IMGT TRBV, TRBD and TRBJ reference segments. The analysis included only V-J combinations with a frequency above 0.0001, which together covered 99% to 99.2% of the repertoires. The TCS score was defined as F50 (clonal expansion) divided by E x V (chaos), with BLOSUM62-based TCRdist calculated between CDR3 peptides within each V-J. Welch's t-statistics and random forest reduced roughly 540 V-J features to fewer than 15, which were used in a naive Bayes classifier (R e1071). TCRdb reprocessing: public reads trimmed at Q25 with fastp, clones called with MiXCR, in-frame beta chains kept. Entries that share a CDR3 protein sequence are merged under the most common genes and DNA. TCRdb's processing, not the authors', yielded these V and J calls. The sample data list more than 300,000 distinct CDR3 sequences, and under 20% of these were observed just once. Of the sample, over 35% falls within the top ten clones.

Sequenced input: blood. The receptor was derived from a man aged 18-30 years with Graves' ophthalmopathy.

The CDR3 amino acid sequence is: CASRRGRLYANYEQFF. The DNA reads TGCGCCAGCAGACGCGGCCGTCTCTACGCTAACTACGAGCAGTTCTTC. The chain is made from TRBV10-2 and TRBJ2-1, with the D segment identity uncertain. The germline V gene gives CDR1 as WSHSY and CDR2 as SAAADI. Counted from cysteine to phenylalanine, this CDR3 has 16 amino acids. The retained sequence is limited to the CDR3, 48 bases, with the frame set at the first base. The V end loses 6 bases and the J end loses 10 bases, and a stretch of 25 bases separates them.